This paragraph reports one TCR beta chain. Its specificity is unknown. The entry originates in a study of T cell repertoires in cytomegalovirus infection. Between the trimmed V and J ends, which lost 3 bases and 4 bases, there was a span of 12 bases. The germline V gene encodes CDR1 DFQATT and CDR2 SNEGSKA (reference sequence). There are 13 residues in the CDR3. Whole-study findings and limits: Summed frequency of shared TCR beta families picked out CMV carriers who also had the relevant HLA.

TCRdb re-analysed the reads in MiXCR, keeping a single row per CDR3 protein. The sample consists of 250,000 or so distinct CDR3 sequences, 15% to 20% of them appearing once. This sequence originates from a human donor in good health (CMV status not recorded). Some clones in this sample may be carry-over from other donors' samples. The chain is built from TRBV20-1 and TRBJ2-5, with D maybe TRBD2 (6 bases). Sequencing used CD8+ T cells from PBMCs. The CDR3, as DNA: TGCAGTGCTAGGAGTTTAGCGGCAGAGACCCAGTACTTC. This encodes CSARSLAAETQYF.